The sequence of this T cell receptor (beta chain) was determined in a study of OX40 agonist ivuxolimab in advanced cancers. Study outcomes and limitations: Clonal expansion in partial responders at 0.1-3.0 mg/kg ranked among the lowest. No determination was made of the antigen specificity of the expanded peripheral T cells. Dosing at 0.1 to 3.0 mg/kg was accompanied by clonal expansion of CD4+ and CD8+ blood T cells by week 6.

Germline V gives CDR1 MNHEY, CDR2 SVGAGI. Trimming took 2 bases from V and 10 from J; bases not matched to a gene: 8. The CDR3 runs to 15 residues. Libraries were prepared by immunoSEQ multiplex PCR; TCRdb keeps only in-frame clonotypes and omits some of them. The table shows 75,000 to 100,000 clones, with roughly 93% occurring only once. To note about this clone: Its matching antigen is unknown.

The genes are TRBV6-5 and TRBJ1-6; 7 bases line up with TRBD1. This clonotype was sampled from an adult with an advanced solid tumor such as melanoma, head and neck, liver or kidney cancer. The specimen was CD4+ or CD8+ T cells sorted from blood, collected in a trial of the OX40 agonist ivuxolimab. In DNA form, the CDR3 reads TGTGCCAGCAGTTACGTAGGCAGGGGGTTATCACCCCTCCACTTT. As protein: CASSYVGRGLSPLHF.